What follows are 21 T cell receptor beta chains derived from one specimen sequenced in a study of technical replicates of blood from several donors. Assay used: immunoSEQ multiplex PCR; TCRdb lists only in-frame clones, some missing. Here the sample spans approximately 69,000 clones, around 97% being singletons. The sample was T cells isolated from PBMCs. These receptors all stem from a human donor in good health.

The chain employs TRBV7-2 and TRBJ2-3, with D tentatively TRBD2 (6 bases). The CDR3 has 14 residues. V shed 6 bases and J shed 7 bases, with 17 bases lying between them. Germline-derived CDR1 and CDR2 are SGHTA and FQGNSA. The CDR3: CASRVSSAGYTQYF. DNA for the CDR3: TGTGCCAGCAGGGTTTCCTCAGCGGGCTATACGCAGTATTTT.

The V gene is TRBV5-1, the J gene TRBJ2-5; 16 nucleotides align to TRBD2. CDR1 is SGHRS and CDR2 is YFSETQ in the germline V gene. The J segment lost 3 bases and the V segment lost 3 bases, leaving 2 bases of the junction unmatched. This CDR3 comprises 16 residues. CDR3 sequence reads: CASSSGTSGGEETQYF. The DNA for the CDR3 is TGCGCCAGCAGCTCAGGGACTAGCGGGGGGGAAGAGACCCAGTACTTC.

Only one count was recorded for this clone. V gene TRBV11-2 combines with J gene TRBJ1-1; D unclear. The germline V and J ends were trimmed by 5 bases and 8 bases, with 12 bases remaining between them. Germline V gives CDR1 SGHAT, CDR2 FQNNGV. This CDR3 has 12 amino acids. CDR3 residues: CASSPSILEAFF. Here the CDR3 DNA reads TGTGCCAGCAGCCCTAGTATACTAGAAGCTTTCTTT.

This clone was recorded once. The chain joins TRBV28 to TRBJ2-3, with TRBD2 matching over 14 bases. The CDR3 covers 15 residues. The V segment lost 6 bases and the J segment 4 bases; nucleotides outside the gene matches: 3. Germline assignment: CDR1 MDHEN and CDR2 SYDVKM. The DNA for the CDR3 is TGTGCCAGCAGCCGGACTAGCGGGAGGCCAGATACGCAGTATTTT. It yields the protein CASSRTSGRPDTQYF. The full variable domain, completed using reference TRBV28 and TRBJ2-3, is DVKVTQSSRYLVKRTGEKVFLECVQDMDHENMFWYRQDPGLGLRLIYFSYDVKMKEKGDIPEGYSVSREKKERFSLILESASTNQTSMYLCASSRTSGRPDTQYFGPGTRLTVL.

The chain recombines TRBV10-1 with TRBJ2-7; TRBD1 aligns across 10 bases. This CDR3 is 17 amino acids long. J was trimmed by 5 bases and V by 1 base; bases with no gene match: 11. CDR1 is WNHNN, CDR2 SYGVQD, per germline (reference sequence). Here the CDR3 reads CASSEFTSGTGADEQYF. DNA of the CDR3: TGCGCCAGCAGTGAGTTCACCTCCGGGACAGGGGCTGACGAGCAGTACTTC.

The chain has TRBV5-1 and TRBJ2-7, with 10 bases fitting TRBD1. The germline CDR1 and CDR2 sequences are SGHRS and YFSETQ. The CDR3 loop spans 15 amino acids. The V and J ends lost 0 bases and 2 bases, in that order; junction bases with no gene match: 2. In DNA form, the CDR3 reads TGCGCCAGCAGCTTGGCCGGGACAGGGGCCTACGAGCAGTACTTC. Its protein is CASSLAGTGAYEQYF.

The chain uses TRBV6-6 and TRBJ1-3; D gene unclear. The germline V and J ends were trimmed by 2 bases and 0 bases, with 8 bases remaining between them. The CDR3 spans 15 residues. Germline CDR1 MNHNY, CDR2 SVGAGI (reference sequence). CDR3 bases: TGTGCCAGCAGTTACGCGTTTTACTCTGGAAACACCATATATTTT. Translation: CASSYAFYSGNTIYF.

V gene TRBV5-8 combines with J gene TRBJ2-3; 13 bases fit TRBD2. The V segment lost 3 bases and the J segment 4 bases; nucleotides outside the gene matches: 2. Germline V gene lookup returns CDR1 SGHTS and CDR2 YDEGEE. CDR3 length: 15 amino acids. The CDR3 DNA reads as TGTGCCAGCAGCTCGGGACTAGCGGGACCAGATACGCAGTATTTT. Encoded protein: CASSSGLAGPDTQYF.

The chain links TRBV5-1 to TRBJ2-7; TRBD1 is a possible D gene (6 bases). CDR3 length: 14 amino acids. The germline gives CDR1 SGHRS, CDR2 YFSETQ. The V end was cut by 2 bases, the J end by 2 bases, with 11 bases between. Here the CDR3 reads CASSFNRAAYEQYF. CDR3 sequence (DNA): TGCGCCAGCAGCTTCAACAGGGCCGCCTACGAGCAGTACTTC.

The V gene is TRBV5-4, the J gene TRBJ2-7; 7 positions match TRBD1. Germline values: CDR1 SGHNT, CDR2 YYREEE (reference sequence). V dropped 4 bases and J dropped 1; count of bases not matched to a gene: 8. The CDR3 loop spans 15 amino acids. CDR3 sequence (DNA): TGTGCCAGCAGCACCGGACAGGCCGCATCCTACGAGCAGTACTTC. Amino acid sequence: CASSTGQAASYEQYF. Complete variable domain (other parts from reference TRBV5-4 and TRBJ2-7): ETGVTQSPTHLIKTRGQQVTLRCSSQSGHNTVSWYQQALGQGPQFIFQYYREEENGRGNFPPRFSGLQFPNYSSELNVNALELDDSALYLCASSTGQAASYEQYFGPGTRLTVT.

V gene TRBV6-1 combines with J gene TRBJ2-7, with D tentatively TRBD2 (5 bases). The V and J ends lost 4 bases and 1 base respectively, with 17 bases between them. The CDR3 contains 16 residues. Germline assignment: CDR1 MNHNS and CDR2 SASEGT. The CDR3 here is CASSALTLTGSYEQYF. The CDR3 DNA reads as TGTGCCAGCAGTGCCCTAACCCTAACGGGGTCCTACGAGCAGTACTTC.

This clone was recorded a few times. This chain links TRBV7-2 with TRBJ1-5; unclear D gene. V was pared by 3 bases and J by 0 bases, with 9 bases between. CDR1 is SGHTA, CDR2 FQGNSA, per germline. This CDR3 has 15 amino acids. The chain's CDR3 is CASSFAGSSNQPQHF. CDR3 nucleotide sequence: TGTGCCAGCAGCTTCGCCGGGAGTAGCAATCAGCCCCAGCATTTT.

The rearrangement joins TRBV28 to TRBJ1-5, with unresolved D. The CDR3 sequence is 17 residues long. Germline V gene data show CDR1 as MDHEN and CDR2 as SYDVKM. With 5 bases removed from V and 9 bases from J, the gap between germline ends came to 26 bases. The CDR3 protein is CASSPQLELTIIMPQHF. CDR3 in DNA: TGTGCCAGCAGTCCCCAACTAGAACTGACAATAATCATGCCCCAGCATTTT.

This clone was seen a few times. The rearrangement joins TRBV7-6 to TRBJ2-7; 8 nucleotides agree with TRBD2. The CDR3 contains 15 residues. CDR1 is SGHVS, CDR2 FNYEAQ, per germline. V trimming: 4 bases; J trimming: 3 bases; junction bases outside the gene matches: 8. CDR3 DNA sequence: TGTGCCAGCAGCTCACATTCGGGACTAGGCTACGAGCAGTACTTC. Translating gives CASSSHSGLGYEQYF.

The CDR3 spells CASSYRDQTDSYEQYF. CDR3 in DNA: TGCGCCAGCAGCTACCGGGATCAAACTGACTCCTACGAGCAGTACTTC. This rearrangement joins TRBV4-1 to TRBJ2-7; D might be TRBD2 (5 bases). This CDR3 is built from 16 residues. Germline CDR1 is MGHRA and CDR2 is YSYEKL. Deletions cut 5 bases from V and 0 bases from J, with 17 bases between.

The chain carries TRBV29-1 and TRBJ2-3, with 8 bases matching TRBD2. The ends lost 5 bases at V and 3 bases at J; junction bases unmatched: 10. Looked up from germline, CDR1 is SQVTM and CDR2 is ANQGSEA. The CDR3 extends over 15 amino acids. The CDR3 sequence: CSVCLPGLATDTQYF. CDR3 nucleotide sequence: TGCAGCGTTTGCCTCCCAGGACTAGCAACAGATACGCAGTATTTT.

The V gene is TRBV4-2, the J gene TRBJ2-7, with a tentative D call TRBD2 (6 bases). The CDR3 spans 16 residues. Trimming pared 0 bases from V and 1 base from J, leaving 13 bases between. The V gene's germline CDR1 is LGHNA and CDR2 YNFKEQ. CDR3 sequence (DNA): TGTGCCAGCAGCCAAGAAAGTAGCGGTGTGTCCTACGAGCAGTACTTC. This sequence encodes CASSQESSGVSYEQYF.

The rearrangement uses TRBV11-3 and TRBJ1-2, with D possibly matching TRBD1 (6 bases). CDR3 length: 13 amino acids. Trimming took 4 bases from V and 2 from J, leaving 8 bases between them. The germline gives CDR1 SGHNT, CDR2 YENEEA. The CDR3, as DNA: TGTGCCAGCAGCTATCAGGGGAACTATGGCTACACCTTC. Protein product: CASSYQGNYGYTF.

The gene calls are TRBV5-6 and TRBJ2-7; D is undetermined. V lost 2 bases, J lost 5 bases, and 11 bases lay in between. CDR1 and CDR2 from the germline V gene are SGHDT and YYEEEE. The CDR3 length is 13 residues. CDR3 bases: TGTGCCAGCAGCTTAGTTCTAGGTAACGAGCAGTACTTC. Translated, it gives CASSLVLGNEQYF.

The rearrangement uses TRBV11-2 and TRBJ1-1; D may be TRBD1 (5 bases). Trimming shortened V by 1 base and J by 4 bases, and 10 bases separated the two germline ends. Germline values: CDR1 SGHAT, CDR2 FQNNGV. The CDR3 is 14 amino acids. The CDR3 sequence is CASSLGGGSTEAFF. The CDR3 coding sequence is TGTGCCAGCAGCTTAGGGGGGGGGTCCACTGAAGCTTTCTTT.

This clone has just one count. The chain combines TRBV25-1 with TRBJ2-3, with 7 nucleotides matching TRBD2. With V trimmed by 3 bases and J by 4 bases, 7 bases remained unmatched. Germline lookup yields CDR1 MGHDK and CDR2 SYGVNS. This CDR3 is built from 15 residues. The CDR3 loop reads CASSDSAGAADTQYF. For the CDR3, the DNA is TGTGCCAGCAGTGATTCGGCGGGAGCGGCAGATACGCAGTATTTT.